The entry below describes one T cell receptor (beta chain). Antigen unknown. A J-beta primer mix and a sample-barcoded 5' primer were used in a second PCR of roughly 7 to 12 cycles. TCRdb re-derived calls from the 5' RACE reads in MiXCR, one entry per CDR3 protein. The sample has hundreds of thousands of distinct CDR3 sequences, 58% seen once. Isolation recovered at least 6.5 million PBMCs from every sample. Each sample provided at least 6 micrograms of extracted total RNA. The record originates from a study of blood T cells in healthy people across ages. Study-wide results and limits: Greater diversity and more naive CD4+ cells were seen in long-lived donors than in aged donors.

This sequence originates from a man between 60 and 70 years old in good health. Sequencing input: blood.

CDR3 nucleotide sequence: TGTGCCAGCACCCCCGAAGGGGCAGGGACCTATGGCTACACCTTC. This translates into CASTPEGAGTYGYTF. The chain employs TRBV28 and TRBJ1-2; possibly TRBD1 for D (5 bases). The CDR3 contains 15 residues. Germline values: CDR1 MDHEN, CDR2 SYDVKM. V was clipped by 7 bases and J by 4 bases, with 19 bases between them.